Listed here are 4 T cell receptor beta chains from one sample, sequenced in a study of blood T cell repertoires in COVID-19. Sequencing used immunoSEQ multiplex PCR; TCRdb keeps in-frame clones, though not all of them. Here the sample spans hundreds of thousands of clones, 65% to 90% being singletons. The specimen sequenced was peripheral blood. The receptors stem from a man aged 50-60 years with active or convalescent COVID-19.

Written as DNA, the CDR3 is TGTGCCAGCTCACCCGGGACAGGGGGTGAAAAACTGTTTTTT. Protein: CASSPGTGGEKLFF. This chain joins TRBV18 and TRBJ1-4, with 11 bases that match TRBD1. The V gene end was trimmed by 3 bases and the J gene end by 7 bases; junction bases not matched to a gene: 1. This CDR3 spans 14 amino acids. Germline V gene lookup returns CDR1 KGHSH and CDR2 LQKENI. Using reference TRBV18 and TRBJ1-4 for the parts outside the CDR3, the full variable domain is NAGVMQNPRHLVRRRGQEARLRCSPMKGHSHVYWYRQLPEEGLKFMVYLQKENIIDESGMPKERFSAEFPKEGPSILRIQQVVRGDSAAYFCASSPGTGGEKLFFGSGTQLSVL.

This clone has a handful of counts. V is TRBV28 and J is TRBJ2-7; TRBD2 matches 7 bases. V lost 5 bases to trimming and J lost 0 bases; unmatched junction nucleotides: 7. The CDR3 runs to 15 residues. Germline CDR1 and CDR2: MDHEN and SYDVKM. The CDR3 bases are TGTGCCAGCAGTGAAGGCGGGAGTTCCTCCTACGAGCAGTACTTC. Its protein product is CASSEGGSSSYEQYF.

The chain has TRBV9 and TRBJ1-4, with 9 positions matching TRBD1. Per germline, CDR1 SGDLS and CDR2 YYNGEE. The CDR3 contains 15 residues. The V gene end was trimmed by 0 bases and the J gene end by 7 bases; junction bases not matched to a gene: 4. CDR3 region: CASSVAGQGSEKLFF. The CDR3, as DNA: TGTGCCAGCAGCGTAGCGGGACAGGGAAGTGAAAAACTGTTTTTT.

Turning to this clone: Other DNA sequences from this sample encode an identical CDR3 as well. The chain employs TRBV5-1 and TRBJ1-5; TRBD1 matches at 7 bases. V lost 2 bases and J lost 4; bases outside the gene matches: 6. The CDR3 covers 15 residues. Germline loops: CDR1 SGHRS, CDR2 YFSETQ. CDR3 coding DNA: TGCGCCAGCAGCTTAGTGCCAGGGGGTAATCAGCCCCAGCATTTT. Protein: CASSLVPGGNQPQHF.